A single sample gave rise to the 21 T cell receptor beta chains below, sequenced in a study of blood T cell repertoires in COVID-19. This table comes from immunoSEQ multiplex PCR, and its TCRdb copy is limited to in-frame clones, with some not included. The table lists roughly 40,000 clones, almost 85% of them singletons. Sequencing input: peripheral blood. The receptor set was obtained from a human donor in a cohort sampled during active COVID-19.

The J gene is TRBJ2-2, the V gene TRBV10-3, with TRBD2 identical over 9 bases. The germline gives CDR1 ENHRY, CDR2 SYGVKD. V was pared by 3 bases and J by 4 bases, with 9 bases of the junction left unmatched. The CDR3 extends over 17 amino acids. The CDR3 nucleotides are TGTGCCATCAGTGACCCCCCTAGCGGGACGGGCACCGGGGAGCTGTTTTTT. This sequence encodes CAISDPPSGTGTGELFF.

The V call is TRBV18, the J call TRBJ2-1; 8 bases agree with TRBD1. The CDR3 runs 15 residues. Losses at the gene ends were 2 bases for V and 6 bases for J; bases not matched to a gene: 6. CDR1 and CDR2 from the germline V gene are KGHSH and LQKENI. In DNA, the CDR3 is TGTGCCAGCTCACCAAGGCAGGGGGCGGCCAATGAGCAGTTCTTC. Translated, it gives CASSPRQGAANEQFF.

This clone was picked up one time. The chain has TRBV12-3 or TRBV12-4 and TRBJ2-7, with a weak D call TRBD2 (6 bases). CDR3 length: 12 amino acids. V was cut by 6 bases and J by 3 bases, with 9 bases left in between. The chain's CDR3 is CASRGTGYEQYF. CDR3 in DNA: TGTGCCAGCAGAGGGACTGGCTACGAGCAGTACTTC.

This sequence joins TRBV6-6 and TRBJ1-2; no clear D. CDR3 size: 12 residues. Trimming took 8 bases from V and 2 from J, leaving 9 bases between them. Germline assignment: CDR1 MNHNY and CDR2 SVGAGI (reference sequence). The CDR3 nucleotides read TGTGCCAGCCGAGGCCCGAACTATGGCTACACCTTC. Amino acid sequence: CASRGPNYGYTF.

The V and J genes are TRBV6-4 and TRBJ2-5, with D perhaps TRBD2 (7 bases). The CDR3 extends over 15 amino acids. Trimming took off 7 bases at V and 2 bases at J, with 17 bases between the two ends. CDR1 and CDR2 from the germline V gene are MRHNA and SNTAGT. The CDR3 protein is CASIGLVRGQETQYF. The CDR3 nucleotides are TGTGCCAGCATCGGACTAGTAAGGGGGCAAGAGACCCAGTACTTC.

V usage is TRBV18 and J usage is TRBJ1-1, with TRBD1 matching over 11 bases. Losses at the gene ends were 2 bases for V and 6 bases for J; bases not matched to a gene: 2. Germline assignment: CDR1 KGHSH and CDR2 LQKENI. This CDR3 spans 14 amino acids. The CDR3 region is CASSPGQGAPEAFF. Written as DNA, the CDR3 is TGTGCCAGCTCACCAGGACAGGGGGCTCCTGAAGCTTTCTTT.

The genes are TRBV19 and TRBJ2-3, with D tentatively TRBD2 (6 bases). Trimming took 3 bases from V and 1 from J, leaving 14 bases between them. CDR3 length: 16 amino acids. Germline loops: CDR1 LNHDA, CDR2 SQIVND (reference sequence). The CDR3 sequence: CASSILGGIGTDTQYF. The CDR3 DNA reads TGTGCCAGTAGTATTTTAGGCGGGATAGGCACAGATACGCAGTATTTT.

The V gene is TRBV15, the J gene TRBJ2-1; 11 bases fit TRBD2. Germline V gene lookup returns CDR1 LNHNV and CDR2 YYDKDF (reference sequence). CDR3 length equals 15 residues. V dropped 1 base and J dropped 6; count of bases not matched to a gene: 2. In DNA, the CDR3 is TGTGCCACCAGCAGAGGGGGACTAGCGGCCAATGAGCAGTTCTTC. Translation: CATSRGGLAANEQFF. Combining the CDR3 with reference TRBV15 and TRBJ2-1 gives the whole variable domain DAMVIQNPRYQVTQFGKPVTLSCSQTLNHNVMYWYQQKSSQAPKLLFHYYDKDFNNEADTPDNFQSRRPNTSFCFLDIRSPGLGDTAMYLCATSRGGLAANEQFFGPGTRLTVL.

CDR3 sequence (DNA): TGCAGCGTCTCTATAGCGGGAGTTGGCTACGAGCAGTACTTC. Residues: CSVSIAGVGYEQYF. This chain uses TRBV29-1 with TRBJ2-7, with 9 bases matching TRBD2. With V trimmed by 6 bases and J by 3 bases, 9 bases remained unmatched. Germline values: CDR1 SQVTM, CDR2 ANQGSEA. The CDR3 spans 14 residues.

V and J are TRBV7-2 and TRBJ2-3; tentative D call: TRBD2 (5 bases). In germline, CDR1 is SGHTA, CDR2 FQGNSA. The CDR3 has 14 residues. Trimming took off 1 base at V and 2 bases at J, with 7 bases between the two ends. In DNA form, the CDR3 reads TGTGCCAGCAGCTTAGAGGGAGACACAGATACGCAGTATTTT. This sequence encodes CASSLEGDTDTQYF.

The chain recombines TRBV2 with TRBJ2-7; 8 nucleotides line up with TRBD1. The CDR3 has 14 residues. Per the germline V gene, CDR1 is SNHLY and CDR2 is FYNNEI. V lost 7 bases, J lost 1 base, and 6 bases stayed unmatched. The CDR3 sequence is CASTRQGLSYEQYF. The CDR3 DNA is TGTGCCAGCACCCGACAGGGGCTATCCTACGAGCAGTACTTC.

In this sample, this clone turned up a few times. J is TRBJ2-1 and V is TRBV5-4; no clear D. V shed 2 bases and J shed 2 bases, with 14 bases lying between them. This CDR3 has 16 residues. Germline loops: CDR1 SGHNT, CDR2 YYREEE (reference sequence). CDR3 loop: CASSLEVPVTYNEQFF. The CDR3 nucleotides are TGTGCCAGCAGCTTAGAGGTACCTGTGACCTACAATGAGCAGTTCTTC.

The CDR3 coding sequence is TGTGCCAGCAGCTCCCCCACTAGCGAGGTTACGCAGTATTTT. Translated: CASSSPTSEVTQYF. This sequence joins TRBV7-2 and TRBJ2-3, with 7 positions matching TRBD2. J was trimmed by 8 bases and V by 4 bases; bases with no gene match: 9. CDR1 is SGHTA, CDR2 FQGNSA, per germline. The CDR3 is 14 residues long.

The genes are TRBV9 and TRBJ1-1; D perhaps matches TRBD1 (5 bases). The CDR3 spans 14 residues. Germline CDR1 and CDR2: SGDLS and YYNGEE. V was clipped by 6 bases and J by 2 bases, with 14 bases between them. The CDR3 DNA follows: TGTGCCAGCACCGAACGACAGAGAAACACTGAAGCTTTCTTT. It specifies CASTERQRNTEAFF.

This clone was counted between two and nine times. The gene calls are TRBV6-5 and TRBJ1-5; D may be TRBD1 (5 bases). V lost 3 bases and J 5 bases, leaving 11 bases between the germline ends. The germline V gene has CDR1 MNHEY and CDR2 SVGAGI. The CDR3 is 14 residues long. DNA for the CDR3: TGTGCCAGCAGTTATTCACAGGACCATCAGCCCCAGCATTTT. Its protein product is CASSYSQDHQPQHF.

V is TRBV28 and J is TRBJ2-6; no firm D call. Germline loops: CDR1 MDHEN, CDR2 SYDVKM. V was shortened by 0 bases and J by 2 bases, with 5 bases between the two germline ends. The CDR3 runs to 15 residues. The CDR3: CASSLWAAGANVLTF. The DNA for the CDR3 is TGTGCCAGCAGTTTATGGGCAGCTGGGGCCAACGTCCTGACTTTC.

This clone was recorded only once. The rearrangement joins TRBV19 to TRBJ2-3; TRBD1 agrees at 7 bases. The CDR3 extends over 15 amino acids. J gave up 0 bases and V 6 bases, and 6 bases lay outside the gene matches. CDR1 and CDR2 (germline): LNHDA, SQIVND (reference sequence). The CDR3 loop reads CASRNRGSSTDTQYF. DNA for the CDR3: TGTGCCAGTAGGAACAGGGGATCTAGCACAGATACGCAGTATTTT. The complete variable domain, with remaining parts taken from reference TRBV19 and TRBJ2-3, reads DGGITQSPKYLFRKEGQNVTLSCEQNLNHDAMYWYRQDPGQGLRLIYYSQIVNDFQKGDIAEGYSVSREKKESFPLTVTSAQKNPTAFYLCASRNRGSSTDTQYFGPGTRLTVL.

The chain recombines TRBV11-3 with TRBJ2-1; maybe TRBD1 (5 bases). Germline CDR1 is SGHNT and CDR2 is YENEEA. The CDR3 sequence is 13 residues long. V was shortened by 4 bases and J by 3 bases, with 7 bases between the two germline ends. For the CDR3, the DNA is TGTGCCAGCAGCTCCACAGGCTACAATGAGCAGTTCTTC. This encodes CASSSTGYNEQFF.

The DNA for the CDR3 is TGTGCCAGTAGTACCTCCCACAGGGCAACTAATGAAAAACTGTTTTTT. Translation: CASSTSHRATNEKLFF. This rearrangement joins TRBV19 to TRBJ1-4, with D possibly TRBD1 on 6 matching bases. The CDR3 contains 16 residues. V was shortened by 4 bases and J by 0 bases, with 12 bases between the two germline ends. Germline V gene data show CDR1 as LNHDA and CDR2 as SQIVND (reference sequence).

This chain links TRBV2 with TRBJ1-2; a weak D match, TRBD1 (5 bases). Trimming stripped 4 bases from V and 5 bases from J, with 11 bases between. Germline V lookup: CDR1 SNHLY, CDR2 FYNNEI. CDR3 length: 13 amino acids. DNA for the CDR3: TGTGCCAGCAGTGCGGACACCCCATATGGCTACACCTTC. Its translation is CASSADTPYGYTF. The full variable domain, its missing parts supplied by reference TRBV2 and TRBJ1-2, is EPEVTQTPSHQVTQMGQEVILRCVPISNHLYFYWYRQILGQKVEFLVSFYNNEISEKSEIFDDQFSVERPDGSNFTLKIRSTKLEDSAMYFCASSADTPYGYTFGSGTRLTVV.

The chain carries TRBV30 and TRBJ1-1; a weak D match, TRBD1 (6 bases). V was pared by 3 bases and J by 11 bases, with 22 bases between. The CDR3 loop spans 14 amino acids. Germline CDR1 and CDR2: GTSNPN and SVGIG (reference sequence). The CDR3 DNA follows: TGTGCCTGGAGCGACCGGACAGTGGGTTTGGGGGCTTTCTTT. This codes for CAWSDRTVGLGAFF.